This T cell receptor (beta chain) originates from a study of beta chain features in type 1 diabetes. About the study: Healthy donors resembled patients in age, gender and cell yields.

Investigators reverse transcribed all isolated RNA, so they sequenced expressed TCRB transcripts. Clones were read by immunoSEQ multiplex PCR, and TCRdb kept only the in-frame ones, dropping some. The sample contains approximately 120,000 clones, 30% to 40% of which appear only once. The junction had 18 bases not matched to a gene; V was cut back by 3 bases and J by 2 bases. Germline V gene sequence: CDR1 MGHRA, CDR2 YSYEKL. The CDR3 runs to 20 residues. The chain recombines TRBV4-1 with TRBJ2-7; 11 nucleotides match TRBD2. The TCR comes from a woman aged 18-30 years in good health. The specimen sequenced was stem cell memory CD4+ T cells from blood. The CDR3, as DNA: TGCGCCAGCAGCCAGAGGCCCTTACTAGCGGGAGACCCCTCGACCTACGAGCAGTACTTC. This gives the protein CASSQRPLLAGDPSTYEQYF.